This T cell receptor beta chain was captured in a study of blood T cell repertoires in COVID-19. Turning to the study itself: Researchers got acute and convalescent COVID-19 samples from the United States, Italy and Spain. T cells, B-cell-depleted T cells, or PBMCs supplied cDNA or gDNA.

Germline CDR1 and CDR2: MGHRA and YSYEKL. This CDR3 region has 16 residues. Germline trimming cut 0 bases from V and 7 bases from J; bases unmatched to any gene: 7. Authors' data handling: Nucleated cell number was recorded as an estimate derived from reference gene primer amplification. Only in-frame clones appear in the TCRdb table, and some are missing; sequencing was by immunoSEQ multiplex PCR. V and J calls and clone size are those listed in that table; D and trimming were worked out from the DNA. Among approximately 340,000 clones listed, 83% were seen once. This clonotype originated in a young man with active or convalescent COVID-19. The chain is built from TRBV4-1 and TRBJ2-1; TRBD1 aligns across 9 bases. Sequenced: peripheral blood. The CDR3 DNA reads TGCGCCAGCAGCCAAGAAGCGCCACAGGGGGCAAATGAGCAGTTCTTC. Translated, it gives CASSQEAPQGANEQFF.